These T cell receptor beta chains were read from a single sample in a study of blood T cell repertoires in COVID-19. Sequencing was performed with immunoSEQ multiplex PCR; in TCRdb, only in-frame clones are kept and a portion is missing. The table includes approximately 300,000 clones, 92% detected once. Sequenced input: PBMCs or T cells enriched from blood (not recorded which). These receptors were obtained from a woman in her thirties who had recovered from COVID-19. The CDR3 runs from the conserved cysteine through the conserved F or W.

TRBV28 CASSSGQPGQPQHF
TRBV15 CATSRLQGSWSPLHF
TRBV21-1 CASSKVTGSGNTIYF
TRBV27 CASKHRDRDNQPQHF
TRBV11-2 CASSLERVNSPLHF
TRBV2 CASSPYYEQYF
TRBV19 CASSNPDRGQNTEAFF
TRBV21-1 CASSNLAGVSSYEQYF
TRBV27 CASSYGGTYGYTF
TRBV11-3 CASSQQGALNTEAFF
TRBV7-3 CASSSRGVNTEAFF
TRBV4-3 CASSQDPGGVGLDIQYF
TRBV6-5 CASGAGNSGNTIYF
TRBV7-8 CASSLAPSGSYEQFF
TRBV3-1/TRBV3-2 CASSQAGELGNEQFF
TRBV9 CASSVGVAGGYEQYF
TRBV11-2 CASSDTWREVAGELFF
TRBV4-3 CASSPKVNTEAFF
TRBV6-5 CASSYPRGSGANVLTF
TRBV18 CASQPGVGEKLFF
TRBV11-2 CASSLEAENIQYF
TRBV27 CASSPPGSYTDTQYF
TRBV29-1 CSVAAGGTGELFF
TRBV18 CASSPRDDNTEAFF
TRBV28 CASSSTGTAGEKLFF
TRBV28 CASSWGDRYNQPQHF
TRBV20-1 CSASHPGVYEQYF
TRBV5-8 CASSLGTGGIGNQPQHF
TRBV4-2 CASSQEGGNTQYF
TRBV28 CASSLGSPSGYSPLHF
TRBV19 CASSRRQGSQETQYF
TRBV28 CASMDRSSGANVLTF
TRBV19 CASGDRVTRDEKLFF
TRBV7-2 CASSSTRREQFF
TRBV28 CASSFNSLFSPLHF
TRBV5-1 CASRDTVNTEAFF
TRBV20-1 CSGLRNTEAFF
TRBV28 CASSLPAGGAQPQHF
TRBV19 CASSIGGGPAIGGYTF
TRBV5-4 CASSLDREQYF
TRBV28 CASSNGGRATEAFF
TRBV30 CAWSVNVGNTIYF
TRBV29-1 CSVRAGRGAMDTQYF
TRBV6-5 CASSYSIRTDTEAFF
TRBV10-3 CAISESEGQGTVGELFF
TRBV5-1 CASSLGTSGEETQYF
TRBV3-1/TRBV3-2 CASSQTSGRIMNTGELFF
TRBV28 CASSLVEEAFF
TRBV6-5 CASSYSGGGYNEQFF
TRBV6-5 CASSYGTEYGYTF
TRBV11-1 CASSFSLTSVQETQYF
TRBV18 CASSLTVNTEAFF
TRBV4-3 CASSQVGNAPGYGYTF
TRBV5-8 CASSLGEVLARGETQYF
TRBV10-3 CAISASTGSGNTIYF
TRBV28 CASSFGFGGTRYTQYF
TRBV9 CASSVLSVQGSYNEQFF
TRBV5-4 CASSLDQGNTEAFF